This T cell receptor beta chain was identified in a study of beta chain features in type 1 diabetes. Every isolated RNA sample was fully reverse transcribed, so sequencing captured expressed TCRB transcripts. Clones were read by immunoSEQ multiplex PCR, and TCRdb kept only the in-frame ones, dropping some. The repertoire holds 95,000 to 150,000 clones, roughly 15% seen once, with around 2.5% in the top ten. CD4+ naive, central memory, regulatory and stem cell-like memory cells were sorted via CD45RO/CCR7/CD25/CD127/CD95/CD27. Regarding the study as a whole: People with Type 1 diabetes carried modestly yet significantly shorter TCRB CDR3s in all four CD4+ subsets.

In its sample, this clone was seen a few times. Its antigen is not known. Its ends do not fully match the called genes, so a read error is possible. Sequenced sample: central memory CD4+ T cells from blood. The clonotype was recovered from a man aged 25-40 years with type 1 diabetes.

CDR3 residues: CASSSYQGNGVF. CDR3 coding DNA: TGTGCCAGCAGCTCCTATCAGGGTAATGGAGTCTTC. The J gene is TRBJ2-1, the V gene TRBV7-2, with D possibly matching TRBD1 (5 bases). CDR3 length equals 12 residues. Germline V gene lookup returns CDR1 SGHTA and CDR2 FQGNSA.